This T cell receptor beta chain was sequenced for a study of T cells in Graves' hyperthyroidism and ophthalmopathy. Study-level results: Ophthalmopathy was model-predicted a median 6.5 months pre-onset. Ophthalmopathy was distinguished from stable hyperthyroidism by 13 V-J signatures.

CDR3 length equals 14 residues. V was cut by 1 base and J by 5 bases, with 12 bases left in between. Germline lookup yields CDR1 SGHRS and CDR2 YFSETQ. The TCR beta CDR3 regions underwent amplification using RNA transcripts as the source. Initially, a first-round RT-PCR of the TCR CDR3 employed the HTBI primer set. TCRdb processed the multiplex PCR reads anew with MiXCR; each CDR3 protein has one entry. The top ten hold 11% of the sample, which has about 480,000 distinct CDR3 sequences, approximately 24% seen once. This clonotype came up many times. No antigen is known for it. Reasons for excluding patients were uncontrolled infection, other autoimmune disease, pregnancy or lactation. 10 ml of fresh peripheral blood supplied the PBMCs.

J is TRBJ2-5 and V is TRBV5-1; D is unresolved. This receptor was identified in a woman in her thirties with Graves' ophthalmopathy. Sequenced sample: blood. Here the CDR3 DNA reads TGCGCCAGCAGCTTGAACGGTGGTCCCGAGACCCAGTACTTC. Amino acid sequence: CASSLNGGPETQYF.